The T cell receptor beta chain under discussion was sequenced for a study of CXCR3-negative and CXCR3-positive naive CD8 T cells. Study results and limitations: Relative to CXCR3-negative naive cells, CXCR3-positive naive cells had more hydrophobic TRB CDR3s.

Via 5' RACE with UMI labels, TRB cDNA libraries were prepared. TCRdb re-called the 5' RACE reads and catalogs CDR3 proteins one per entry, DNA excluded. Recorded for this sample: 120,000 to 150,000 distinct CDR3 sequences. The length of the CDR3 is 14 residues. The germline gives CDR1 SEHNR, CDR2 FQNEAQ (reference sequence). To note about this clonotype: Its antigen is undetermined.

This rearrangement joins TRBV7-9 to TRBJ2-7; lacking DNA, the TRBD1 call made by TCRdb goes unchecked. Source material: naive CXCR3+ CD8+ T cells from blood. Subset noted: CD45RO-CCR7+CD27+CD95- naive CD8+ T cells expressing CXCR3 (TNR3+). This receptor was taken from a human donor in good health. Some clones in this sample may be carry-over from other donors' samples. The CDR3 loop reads CASSNRDKVDEQYF.